The 22 T cell receptor beta chains below were found in one sample sequenced in a study of OX40 agonist ivuxolimab in advanced cancers. Clones were sequenced by immunoSEQ multiplex PCR, and TCRdb holds only the in-frame ones, with some missing. This table holds tens of thousands of clones, about 89% found once. The source material was CD4+ or CD8+ T cells sorted from blood, sampled in a trial of the OX40 agonist ivuxolimab. These TCRs come from an adult with an advanced solid tumor such as melanoma, head and neck, liver or kidney cancer.

This clone was observed once. The chain carries TRBV11-2 and TRBJ1-1; D is uncertain. The germline V gene has CDR1 SGHAT and CDR2 FQNNGV. Trimming removed 3 bases at V and 1 base at J, with 6 bases between. The CDR3 contains 13 residues. The CDR3 here is CASSFGPNTEAFF. In DNA form, the CDR3 reads TGTGCCAGCAGCTTTGGGCCGAACACTGAAGCTTTCTTT.

The genes are TRBV28 and TRBJ1-2; 7 bases align to TRBD1. CDR1 and CDR2 (germline): MDHEN, SYDVKM. The CDR3 is 15 residues long. Unmatched junction bases numbered 11, after V lost 2 bases and J lost 8 bases. The chain's CDR3 is CASSLPTGHGGGYTF. DNA of the CDR3: TGTGCCAGCAGTTTACCGACAGGGCATGGGGGCGGCTACACCTTC.

This rearrangement joins TRBV4-3 to TRBJ2-3, with a tentative D call TRBD2 (6 bases). CDR1 and CDR2 from the germline V gene are LGHNA and YSLEER. The CDR3 has 15 amino acids. Trimming took 5 bases from V and 2 from J, leaving 14 bases between them. Here the CDR3 reads CASSSLAIFTDTQYF. CDR3 nucleotides: TGCGCCAGCAGCAGCCTAGCGATTTTCACAGATACGCAGTATTTT.

The chain is built from TRBV29-1 and TRBJ1-1; D unresolved. The germline V and J ends were trimmed by 7 bases and 0 bases, with 12 bases remaining between them. Per germline, CDR1 SQVTM and CDR2 ANQGSEA. The CDR3 length is 13 residues. CDR3 amino acids: CSARERMNTEAFF. CDR3 bases: TGCAGCGCCCGGGAGAGAATGAACACTGAAGCTTTCTTT.

This chain joins TRBV18 and TRBJ2-2; TRBD2 might be the D (5 bases). This CDR3 is built from 14 residues. Trimming took 5 bases from V and 4 from J, leaving 11 bases between them. Germline V gene data show CDR1 as KGHSH and CDR2 as LQKENI. The chain's CDR3 is CASSSGDSTGELFF. The CDR3 region has the DNA TGTGCCAGCTCATCCGGGGATAGCACCGGGGAGCTGTTTTTT.

The chain has TRBV27 and TRBJ1-6; D gene ambiguous. Trimming removed 5 bases from V and 10 bases from J, with 9 bases in between. The CDR3 consists of 12 residues. Germline V lookup: CDR1 MNHEY, CDR2 SMNVEV (reference sequence). The CDR3 loop is CASSPFGSPLHF. The CDR3 DNA follows: TGTGCCAGCAGTCCCTTTGGGTCACCCCTCCACTTT.

This clone appeared a single time. The rearrangement uses TRBV7-2 and TRBJ2-1; 8 bases align to TRBD1. Trimming took 5 bases from V and 5 from J; bases not matched to a gene: 2. The CDR3 length is 13 residues. Germline CDR1 reads SGHTA; CDR2 reads FQGNSA. CDR3 nucleotide sequence: TGTGCCAGCAGCCAGGACAGGGACAATGAGCAGTTCTTC. It encodes CASSQDRDNEQFF.

V and J are TRBV7-2 and TRBJ2-3, with D hard to call. Germline loops: CDR1 SGHTA, CDR2 FQGNSA. This CDR3 has 16 amino acids. V was trimmed by 2 bases and J by 0 bases, leaving 12 bases between them. The CDR3 protein is CASSLRAALSTDTQYF. In nucleotides, the CDR3 is TGTGCCAGCAGCTTAAGGGCGGCGCTTAGCACAGATACGCAGTATTTT.

The chain couples TRBV7-9 to TRBJ2-1; tentative D call: TRBD2 (5 bases). Germline lookup yields CDR1 SEHNR and CDR2 FQNEAQ (reference sequence). Between the trimmed V and J ends, which lost 10 bases and 2 bases, there was a span of 24 bases. The CDR3 consists of 17 residues. For the CDR3, the DNA is TGTGCCACCCCGCGGGCCTCAGTCGGGAACACCTACAATGAGCAGTTCTTC. Its protein is CATPRASVGNTYNEQFF.

The CDR3 spells CASSSTSGPAGEQYF. In DNA, the CDR3 is TGTGCCAGCAGCTCGACTAGCGGCCCGGCGGGCGAGCAGTACTTC. The V gene is TRBV5-6, the J gene TRBJ2-7; TRBD2 matches 9 bases. This CDR3 contains 15 residues. V was clipped by 3 bases and J by 6 bases; unmatched bases: 10. Looked up from germline, CDR1 is SGHDT and CDR2 is YYEEEE.

The genes are TRBV6-1 and TRBJ2-7, with TRBD1 matching over 8 bases. The length of the CDR3 is 14 residues. Germline-derived CDR1 and CDR2 are MNHNS and SASEGT. Trimming cost V 10 bases and J 3 bases; bases outside gene matches: 11. The CDR3 DNA sequence: TGTGCCACCGGACCCACAGGGGGAGACTACGAGCAGTACTTC. Its protein is CATGPTGGDYEQYF.

This chain uses TRBV28 with TRBJ2-1; 9 nucleotides match TRBD2. After removal of 5 bases from V and 9 bases from J, the junction contained 11 bases not matched to a gene. This CDR3 spans 15 amino acids. Germline V gene lookup returns CDR1 MDHEN and CDR2 SYDVKM. As DNA, the CDR3 is TGTGCCAGCAGTCCCCCAGCGGGAGGCCGGTTTGAGCAGTTCTTC. Amino acids: CASSPPAGGRFEQFF. The full variable domain, completed using reference TRBV28 and TRBJ2-1, is DVKVTQSSRYLVKRTGEKVFLECVQDMDHENMFWYRQDPGLGLRLIYFSYDVKMKEKGDIPEGYSVSREKKERFSLILESASTNQTSMYLCASSPPAGGRFEQFFGPGTRLTVL.

The chain couples TRBV6-5 to TRBJ1-2, with D possibly being TRBD1 (5 bases). Germline loops: CDR1 MNHEY, CDR2 SVGAGI. The CDR3 spans 13 residues. Deletions cut 2 bases from V and 8 bases from J, with 12 bases between. The chain's CDR3 is CASSYRQGDGYTF. The DNA for the CDR3 is TGTGCCAGCAGTTACCGGCAGGGAGACGGCTACACCTTC.

The rearrangement links TRBV10-3 to TRBJ2-1; TRBD2 matches at 9 bases. The CDR3 contains 16 residues. The trim removed 0 bases at V and 6 bases at J, leaving 6 bases unmatched. The germline gives CDR1 ENHRY, CDR2 SYGVKD. Here the CDR3 DNA reads TGTGCCATCAGTGAGTCTGAGCTAGCGGGGTCCAATGAGCAGTTCTTC. It specifies CAISESELAGSNEQFF.

The chain employs TRBV7-2 and TRBJ2-7; 12 positions match TRBD2. J was trimmed by 7 bases and V by 4 bases; bases with no gene match: 11. The CDR3 is 16 residues long. Germline V CDR1 and CDR2: SGHTA, FQGNSA. DNA of the CDR3: TGTGCCAGCAGCTCGTCTAGCGGGAGGGCCTACGGGGAGCAGTACTTC. This encodes CASSSSSGRAYGEQYF.

The chain combines TRBV29-1 with TRBJ2-4; maybe TRBD2 (6 bases). CDR1 SQVTM and CDR2 ANQGSEA come from the germline V gene. The CDR3 has 15 amino acids. V was clipped by 7 bases and J by 0 bases, with 16 bases between them. The CDR3 sequence: CSAGTGTVAKNIQYF. The CDR3 nucleotides are TGCAGCGCAGGAACCGGGACTGTAGCCAAAAACATTCAGTACTTC.

The chain has TRBV6-5 and TRBJ1-3; D is uncertain. V was clipped by 2 bases and J by 0 bases, with 8 bases between them. CDR3 length equals 15 residues. The V gene's germline CDR1 is MNHEY and CDR2 SVGAGI. CDR3: CASSYVVGSGNTIYF. For the CDR3, the DNA is TGTGCCAGCAGTTACGTGGTGGGCTCTGGAAACACCATATATTTT.

This sequence joins TRBV18 and TRBJ2-6; the D gene is possibly TRBD1 (5 bases). CDR1 KGHSH and CDR2 LQKENI come from the germline V gene. CDR3 length equals 15 residues. The V gene lost 0 bases and the J gene lost 2 bases, with 5 bases spanning the gap. This CDR3 reads CASSPPGPGANVLTF. The CDR3 bases are TGTGCCAGCTCACCACCGGGGCCTGGGGCCAACGTCCTGACTTTC.

The CDR3 spells CASSRSAGFAYNEQFF. CDR3 nucleotide sequence: TGTGCCAGCAGCCGATCCGCTGGTTTTGCCTACAATGAGCAGTTCTTC. The chain has TRBV7-9 and TRBJ2-1; D gene uncertain. Germline V gene sequence: CDR1 SEHNR, CDR2 FQNEAQ (reference sequence). The CDR3 is made up of 16 amino acids. The V gene lost 5 bases and the J gene lost 2 bases, with 16 bases spanning the gap.

The V gene is TRBV28, the J gene TRBJ1-2; D remains unclear. This CDR3 contains 11 residues. The V gene's germline CDR1 is MDHEN and CDR2 SYDVKM. V lost 7 bases and J 2 bases, leaving 5 bases between the germline ends. As DNA, the CDR3 is TGTGCCAGCATGGGAAACTATGGCTACACCTTC. Protein: CASMGNYGYTF.

V gene TRBV6-5 combines with J gene TRBJ2-7; TRBD2 matches 15 bases. From germline, CDR1 is MNHEY and CDR2 SVGAGI. The V and J ends lost 6 bases and 4 bases, in that order; junction bases with no gene match: 4. The CDR3 spans 15 residues. The CDR3 is CASSPGLAGGYEQYF. In DNA, the CDR3 is TGTGCCAGCAGCCCCGGACTAGCGGGAGGGTACGAGCAGTACTTC.

The chain employs TRBV4-3 and TRBJ1-1; D is undetermined. The CDR3 loop spans 15 amino acids. V shed 0 bases and J shed 3 bases, with 11 bases lying between them. Germline CDR1 reads LGHNA; CDR2 reads YSLEER. The CDR3 sequence: CASSQDTVGYTEAFF. Written as DNA, the CDR3 is TGCGCCAGCAGCCAAGATACAGTGGGCTACACTGAAGCTTTCTTT.